In this sample, the clone carrying this T cell receptor beta chain turned up a few times. The data stem from a study of beta chain features in type 1 diabetes. Purity of each sorted population was above 95%. The V gene lost 3 bases and the J gene lost 10 bases, with 13 bases spanning the gap. Germline-derived CDR1 and CDR2 are LGHNT and FRNRAP. CDR3 size: 13 residues. Expressed TCRB transcripts were sequenced, since all the RNA that had been isolated was reverse transcribed. This table comes from immunoSEQ multiplex PCR, and its TCRdb copy is limited to in-frame clones, with some not included. The sample has 300,000 or so clones; approximately 8% are singletons.

The chain has TRBV12-5 and TRBJ2-1; the D is unclear. The sequencing sample was made of central memory CD4+ T cells from blood. This TCR was sampled from a woman aged 18-29 years in good health. CDR3 DNA: TGTGCTAGTGGTTTCGGGCCTGTGCGGGAGCAGTTCTTC. Its protein product is CASGFGPVREQFF.